This record covers a single TCR beta chain. The antigen this receptor binds is unknown. Qualities for individual bases were not recorded, and no much larger clone is one base off. Sequenced on an Illumina NovaSeq 6000. Using 5'RACE with constant-segment primers, TCRalpha and TCRbeta cDNA libraries were constructed, with sample barcodes and unique molecular identifiers added in the process. RNA was extracted from every sample with Trizol reagent. Amplification of the libraries took two PCR steps, and the second step added a second sample barcode plus Illumina TruSeq adapters. The libraries were sequenced on an Illumina NovaSeq using 2 x 150 bp paired-end reads. For the original study's pipeline: The reads were demultiplexed and collapsed into UMI-guided consensus sequences using migec v1.2.7. Using mixcr v2.1.11, the UMI consensuses were aligned to TRA and TRB V and J templates and assembled into clonotypes. A clonotype was counted as expanded or contracted only if both edgeR and NoisET called the change significant, with noise models trained on biological replicates. For edgeR calls, the cutoffs were a false discovery rate-adjusted p below 0.01 and a log2 fold-change threshold of 1. As an exploratory analysis of dynamics, max-normalized trajectories of the 1000 most abundant clonotypes were examined with PCA combined with hierarchical clustering. Separately sequenced CD4+ and CD8+ repertoires were used to assign the CD4 or CD8 phenotype of responding clones. In TCRdb, the public reads were trimmed at Q25 with fastp and aligned with MiXCR, with productive beta chains retained. Identical CDR3 protein sequences are pooled into one entry, listed with their most common genes and DNA. The authors' filters were not applied to this entry. The sample contains roughly 510,000 distinct CDR3 sequences, 17% of them found a single time. The ten largest clones represent about 8.1% of the sample.

This specimen belongs to a study of T-cell memory formation after mild COVID-19 (dated by TCRdb to the early 2020s). About the full investigation: TCR sequence clusters from the two donors were found to be largely donor specific. In a couple of donors, T-cell clones that expanded and contracted after mild COVID-19 were tracked by sequencing TCRalpha and TCRbeta repertoires over time. Two young, previously healthy adult volunteers, one female and one male, were included in the cohort.

Ficoll-Paque density gradient centrifugation was used to isolate PBMCs. Broader findings and caveats from the paper: Some responding clones were detected in pre-infection memory, which suggested that pre-existing cross-reactive memory T cells had joined the SARS-CoV-2 response. Contracting CD4+ clones were found mainly in CM and EM memory subsets, while CD8+ clones were enriched in EMRA. Only two mild cases were covered by the study, and larger cohorts that include severe cases with pre-infection samples were considered necessary. SARS-CoV-2 specificity was not confirmed for the second-wave clones peaking on day 37. Balanced CD4/CD8 phenotypes were observed for clones contracting from day 15 to 85, whereas a bias towards CD4+ was observed for a second wave of clones expanding from day 15 to 37.

The CDR3 has 14 amino acids, counting the end cysteine and phenylalanine. Only CDR3 DNA remains: 42 bases, in frame from the first base. The germline V gene provides CDR1 SGHRS and CDR2 YFSETQ. V ends up 2 bases short and J 5 bases short, with an unmatched junction base count of 1. This sequence uses TRBV5-1 and TRBJ2-3, with 11 middle bases fitting TRBD2. The source is an adult woman who had mild COVID-19 (a few samples of this study predate the infection). The sample titles of this study are shuffled in the database, so cell type and time point are left out; the donor was told from shared clones. Sequencing was done on a sample of PBMCs or a T cell subset sorted from them (not recorded which). The CDR3 amino acid sequence is: CASSFLAGGDTQYF. The DNA sequence is given as TGCGCCAGCAGCTTTCTAGCGGGGGGAGATACGCAGTATTTT.